A selection of T cell receptor beta chains follows, all from one sample in a study of OX40 agonist ivuxolimab in advanced cancers. Produced via immunoSEQ multiplex PCR; TCRdb's table is partial and in-frame only. The sample holds roughly 56,000 clones, 79% seen once. Sequences were derived from CD4+ or CD8+ T cells sorted from blood, sampled in a trial of the OX40 agonist ivuxolimab. These receptors were obtained from an adult with an advanced solid tumor such as melanoma, head and neck, liver or kidney cancer. The CDR3 runs from the conserved cysteine through the conserved F or W. Each record gives: CDR3 DNA, CDR3 protein, clone size, D gene, V gene, J gene. A D gene is named only where the DNA matches it firmly. Clone size is given for some rows only: seen once, a few or many times, or a class if the clone is expanded.

cdr3_nt: TGCGCCAGCAGCAGGGGGTCAGGCGAGCAGTACTTC; cdr3_aa: CASSRGSGEQYF; clone_size: few; d_call: TRBD1; v_call: TRBV10-1; j_call: TRBJ2-7
cdr3_nt: TGTGCCCTGTCCGCTGGGGCCAACGTCCTGACTTTC; cdr3_aa: CALSAGANVLTF; clone_size: few; d_call: .; v_call: TRBV7-9; j_call: TRBJ2-6
cdr3_nt: TGTGCCAGCAGCTTACAGGCTGACTCTGGAAACACCATATATTTT; cdr3_aa: CASSLQADSGNTIYF; clone_size: .; d_call: .; v_call: TRBV7-9; j_call: TRBJ1-3
cdr3_nt: TGCGCCAGCAGCTTGGGGCAGCTAAGCACAGATACGCAGTATTTT; cdr3_aa: CASSLGQLSTDTQYF; clone_size: .; d_call: .; v_call: TRBV5-1; j_call: TRBJ2-3
cdr3_nt: TGTGCGACCACAAGGGCGAACACTGAAGCTTTCTTT; cdr3_aa: CATTRANTEAFF; clone_size: .; d_call: .; v_call: TRBV6-1; j_call: TRBJ1-1
cdr3_nt: TGCGCCAGCAGCTTGGGATTACTACCGGGACTAGCGGGGCAAGAGACCCAGTACTTC; cdr3_aa: CASSLGLLPGLAGQETQYF; clone_size: .; d_call: TRBD2; v_call: TRBV5-1; j_call: TRBJ2-5
cdr3_nt: TGTGCCAGCAGTGGTAGGTACAATGAGCAGTTCTTC; cdr3_aa: CASSGRYNEQFF; clone_size: once; d_call: .; v_call: TRBV27; j_call: TRBJ2-1
cdr3_nt: TGTGCCAGCAGCTTCGGGACAGGGGGCGACTATGGCTACACCTTC; cdr3_aa: CASSFGTGGDYGYTF; clone_size: .; d_call: TRBD1; v_call: TRBV7-3; j_call: TRBJ1-2
cdr3_nt: TGTGCCAGCAGTCCTCGTAGCGGTTACAATGAGCAGTTCTTC; cdr3_aa: CASSPRSGYNEQFF; clone_size: .; d_call: .; v_call: TRBV6-5; j_call: TRBJ2-1
cdr3_nt: TGCGCCAGCAGCCAAGATCAAAGGGGAAAGGAGCAGTTCTTC; cdr3_aa: CASSQDQRGKEQFF; clone_size: .; d_call: .; v_call: TRBV4-1; j_call: TRBJ2-1
cdr3_nt: TGCGCCAGCAGCTTGCTTAGTTCCGGGACAGGGGGCTACGAGCAGTACTTC; cdr3_aa: CASSLLSSGTGGYEQYF; clone_size: once; d_call: TRBD1; v_call: TRBV5-1; j_call: TRBJ2-7
cdr3_nt: TGTGCCAGCTCACCACAGGGGAATAATTCACCCCTCCACTTT; cdr3_aa: CASSPQGNNSPLHF; clone_size: .; d_call: .; v_call: TRBV18; j_call: TRBJ1-6
cdr3_nt: TGTGCCTGGAGTCCACGGACGGTCTGGAAGGAAAAACTGTTTTTT; cdr3_aa: CAWSPRTVWKEKLFF; clone_size: .; d_call: .; v_call: TRBV30; j_call: TRBJ1-4
cdr3_nt: TGCGCCAGCAGCTTGGTTGACGCCACAGATACGCAGTATTTT; cdr3_aa: CASSLVDATDTQYF; clone_size: .; d_call: .; v_call: TRBV5-1; j_call: TRBJ2-3
cdr3_nt: TGCGCCAGCAGCCTAGGGGAGATCAACACTGAAGCTTTCTTT; cdr3_aa: CASSLGEINTEAFF; clone_size: .; d_call: .; v_call: TRBV5-1; j_call: TRBJ1-1
cdr3_nt: TGTGCCAGCAGCCAATGGTTTTCTAGCGACGAGCAGTACTTC; cdr3_aa: CASSQWFSSDEQYF; clone_size: .; d_call: .; v_call: TRBV14; j_call: TRBJ2-7
cdr3_nt: TGTGCCAGTACTAAACTAGCGGGAGGAGACAATGAGCAGTTCTTC; cdr3_aa: CASTKLAGGDNEQFF; clone_size: once; d_call: TRBD2; v_call: TRBV19; j_call: TRBJ2-1
cdr3_nt: TGTGCCAGCAGTGTACAGGGTGATGGCTACACCTTC; cdr3_aa: CASSVQGDGYTF; clone_size: .; d_call: .; v_call: TRBV2; j_call: TRBJ1-2
cdr3_nt: TGTGCCTGGAACTCGCAAAGCTCCTACGAGCAGTACTTC; cdr3_aa: CAWNSQSSYEQYF; clone_size: .; d_call: .; v_call: TRBV30; j_call: TRBJ2-7
cdr3_nt: TGCGCCAGCAGCCAAGATCGGTGGGGGCCCGGAGAGGGGAACACCGGGGAGCTGTTTTTT; cdr3_aa: CASSQDRWGPGEGNTGELFF; clone_size: few; d_call: .; v_call: TRBV4-1; j_call: TRBJ2-2
cdr3_nt: TGTGCCAGCAGTAAAATGGGACAGGGGGCGCCCGGCTACACCTTC; cdr3_aa: CASSKMGQGAPGYTF; clone_size: .; d_call: TRBD1; v_call: TRBV28; j_call: TRBJ1-2
cdr3_nt: TGCGCCAGCAGCCAGGGAAATTCACCCCTCCACTTT; cdr3_aa: CASSQGNSPLHF; clone_size: .; d_call: .; v_call: TRBV5-1; j_call: TRBJ1-6
cdr3_nt: TGTGCCTGGAGCTTTAACCTGACCGGTGAAGCTTTCTTT; cdr3_aa: CAWSFNLTGEAFF; clone_size: once; d_call: .; v_call: TRBV30; j_call: TRBJ1-1
cdr3_nt: TGTGCCAGCAGTAGGGACAGTGTCAATTCACCCCTCCACTTT; cdr3_aa: CASSRDSVNSPLHF; clone_size: .; d_call: TRBD1; v_call: TRBV2; j_call: TRBJ1-6
cdr3_nt: TGTGCCAGCAGTCCTCGGCGAATCTATGGCTACACCTTC; cdr3_aa: CASSPRRIYGYTF; clone_size: .; d_call: .; v_call: TRBV28; j_call: TRBJ1-2
cdr3_nt: TGCAGCGTTGAGGACAGGACCCAATACAATGAGCAATTCTTC; cdr3_aa: CSVEDRTQYNEQFF; clone_size: .; d_call: TRBD1; v_call: TRBV29-1; j_call: TRBJ2-1
cdr3_nt: TGTGCAAGTCGCTTTCAATTCCCCGGACAGAGTAAAGAGACCCAGTACTTC; cdr3_aa: CASRFQFPGQSKETQYF; clone_size: .; d_call: .; v_call: TRBV12-2; j_call: TRBJ2-5
cdr3_nt: TGTGCCAGCAGTCAAACAGGGCACGCTGAGCAGTTCTTC; cdr3_aa: CASSQTGHAEQFF; clone_size: .; d_call: .; v_call: TRBV2; j_call: TRBJ2-1
cdr3_nt: TGTGCCAGCAGCTTGGCACCGGGACTAGCGGCCGAGCAGTACTTC; cdr3_aa: CASSLAPGLAAEQYF; clone_size: .; d_call: TRBD2; v_call: TRBV7-6; j_call: TRBJ2-7
cdr3_nt: TGTGCCAGTAGTATACAGGGAGGCAATCAGCCCCAGCATTTT; cdr3_aa: CASSIQGGNQPQHF; clone_size: once; d_call: .; v_call: TRBV19; j_call: TRBJ1-5
cdr3_nt: TGTGCCAGCAGTTCCGGGACAGCCCGCTACGAGCAGTACTTC; cdr3_aa: CASSSGTARYEQYF; clone_size: .; d_call: TRBD1; v_call: TRBV6-5; j_call: TRBJ2-7
cdr3_nt: TGCGCCAGCAGCCAACAGGGGGCAAGCAACTATGGCTACACCTTC; cdr3_aa: CASSQQGASNYGYTF; clone_size: .; d_call: TRBD1; v_call: TRBV4-1; j_call: TRBJ1-2
cdr3_nt: TGTGCCAGCAGTTTAATCGGGGCGTCCTATAATTCACCCCTCCACTTT; cdr3_aa: CASSLIGASYNSPLHF; clone_size: .; d_call: .; v_call: TRBV28; j_call: TRBJ1-6
cdr3_nt: TGCGCCAGCAGTGGGGATCATGAAACTGAAGCTTTCTTT; cdr3_aa: CASSGDHETEAFF; clone_size: .; d_call: .; v_call: TRBV5-1; j_call: TRBJ1-1
cdr3_nt: TGTGCCAGCAGCGTTCATAGAAACGTGGGCTCTGGAAACACCATATATTTT; cdr3_aa: CASSVHRNVGSGNTIYF; clone_size: .; d_call: .; v_call: TRBV9; j_call: TRBJ1-3
cdr3_nt: TGTGCCAGTAGTATTGACAGCTCCTCTGGAAACACCATATATTTT; cdr3_aa: CASSIDSSSGNTIYF; clone_size: .; d_call: .; v_call: TRBV19; j_call: TRBJ1-3
cdr3_nt: TGTGCCAGCAGCTTAAAGGGGTGGTTGAGTTACGAGCAGTACTTC; cdr3_aa: CASSLKGWLSYEQYF; clone_size: .; d_call: .; v_call: TRBV11-2; j_call: TRBJ2-7
cdr3_nt: TGTGCCATCAGTGAGTCAAGGGACAATCAGCCCCAGCATTTT; cdr3_aa: CAISESRDNQPQHF; clone_size: few; d_call: .; v_call: TRBV10-3; j_call: TRBJ1-5
cdr3_nt: TGTGCCAGCAACCCCTTGGGATTGAACACTGAAGCTTTCTTT; cdr3_aa: CASNPLGLNTEAFF; clone_size: .; d_call: .; v_call: TRBV11-2; j_call: TRBJ1-1
cdr3_nt: TGTGCCAGCATCCCCCCTGGCCGAGGGGGCATTCAGTACTTC; cdr3_aa: CASIPPGRGGIQYF; clone_size: .; d_call: .; v_call: TRBV6-5; j_call: TRBJ2-4
cdr3_nt: TGTGCCATCGGTTTAGGGGGTGATGAAAAACTGTTTTTT; cdr3_aa: CAIGLGGDEKLFF; clone_size: .; d_call: .; v_call: TRBV10-3; j_call: TRBJ1-4